The T cell receptor beta chain described here comes from a study of cytomegalovirus exposure and HLA in healthy donors. The PCR made use of 60 Vbeta and 13 Jbeta primers. Profiling relied on immunoSEQ multiplex PCR, and the TCRdb table lists in-frame clones only, not all of them. Here the sample spans some 160,000 clones, more than 70% being singletons. This CDR3 is built from 15 residues. Germline-derived CDR1 and CDR2 are LNHDA and SQIVND (reference sequence). V was pared by 7 bases and J by 1 base, with 5 bases of the junction left unmatched. Sequencing was done on a sample of PBMCs. The TCR originated in a woman between 40 and 50 years old in good health and CMV-seronegative. This chain links TRBV19 with TRBJ1-5; TRBD1 matches at 9 bases. The CDR3 is CASTLGQGSNQPQHF. The CDR3, as DNA: TGTGCCAGTACCTTGGGACAGGGCAGCAATCAGCCCCAGCATTTT.